This TCR beta chain originates from a study of blood T cell repertoires in COVID-19. The CDR3 has 11 amino acids. Per the germline V gene, CDR1 is MDHEN and CDR2 is SYDVKM. Trimming cost V 7 bases and J 1 base, with 4 bases left between them. Followed over time, Seattle patients had been enrolled while infection was active. Clones were read by immunoSEQ multiplex PCR, and TCRdb kept only the in-frame ones, dropping some. Found here are about 310,000 clones, around 91% of them singletons; the top ten hold under 1.1%. The TCR was taken from a woman between 40 and 50 years old with COVID-19, enrolled during active disease. Sample: peripheral blood. The chain uses TRBV28 and TRBJ1-1; D remains ambiguous. DNA for the CDR3: TGTGCCAGCAAACAGAACACTGAAGCTTTCTTT. This encodes CASKQNTEAFF.